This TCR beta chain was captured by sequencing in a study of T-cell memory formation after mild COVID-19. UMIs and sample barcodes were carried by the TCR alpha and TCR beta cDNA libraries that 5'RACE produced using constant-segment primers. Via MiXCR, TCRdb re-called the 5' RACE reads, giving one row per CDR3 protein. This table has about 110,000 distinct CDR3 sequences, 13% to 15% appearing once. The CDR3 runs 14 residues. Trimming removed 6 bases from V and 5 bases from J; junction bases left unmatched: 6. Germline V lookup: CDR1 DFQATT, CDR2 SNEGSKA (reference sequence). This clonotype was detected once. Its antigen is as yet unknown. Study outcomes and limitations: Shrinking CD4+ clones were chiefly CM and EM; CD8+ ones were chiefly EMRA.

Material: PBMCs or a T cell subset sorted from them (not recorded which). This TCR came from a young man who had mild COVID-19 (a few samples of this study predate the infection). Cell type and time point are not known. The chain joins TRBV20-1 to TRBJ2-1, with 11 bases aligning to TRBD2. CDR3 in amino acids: CSAPPSGGNNEQFF. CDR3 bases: TGCAGTGCCCCGCCTAGCGGGGGGAACAATGAGCAGTTCTTC.